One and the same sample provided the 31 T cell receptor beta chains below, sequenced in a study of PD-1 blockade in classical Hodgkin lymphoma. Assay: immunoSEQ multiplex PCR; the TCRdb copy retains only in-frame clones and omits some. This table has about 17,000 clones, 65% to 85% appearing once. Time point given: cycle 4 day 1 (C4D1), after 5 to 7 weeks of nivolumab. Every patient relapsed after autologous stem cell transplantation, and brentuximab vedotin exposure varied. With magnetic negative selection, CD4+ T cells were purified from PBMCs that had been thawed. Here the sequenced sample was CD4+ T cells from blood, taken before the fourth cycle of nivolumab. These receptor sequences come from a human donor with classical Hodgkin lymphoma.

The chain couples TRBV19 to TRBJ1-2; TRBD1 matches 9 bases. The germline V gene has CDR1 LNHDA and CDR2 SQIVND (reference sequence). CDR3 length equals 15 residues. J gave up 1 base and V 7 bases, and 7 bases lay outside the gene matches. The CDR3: CASKLGTGLNYGYTF. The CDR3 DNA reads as TGTGCCAGTAAGCTCGGGACAGGGCTTAACTATGGCTACACCTTC.

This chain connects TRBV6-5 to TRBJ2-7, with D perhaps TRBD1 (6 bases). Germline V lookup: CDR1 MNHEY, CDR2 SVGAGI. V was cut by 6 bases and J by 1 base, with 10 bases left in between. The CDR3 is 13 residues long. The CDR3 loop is CASSFGQSYEQYF. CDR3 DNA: TGTGCCAGCAGCTTTGGACAGTCCTACGAGCAGTACTTC.

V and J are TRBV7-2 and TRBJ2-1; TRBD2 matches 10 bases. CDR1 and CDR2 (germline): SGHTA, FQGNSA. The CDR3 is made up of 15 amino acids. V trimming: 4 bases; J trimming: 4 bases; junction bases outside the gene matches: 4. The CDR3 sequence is CASSSGTSAYNEQFF. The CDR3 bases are TGTGCCAGCAGCTCCGGGACTAGCGCTTACAATGAGCAGTTCTTC.

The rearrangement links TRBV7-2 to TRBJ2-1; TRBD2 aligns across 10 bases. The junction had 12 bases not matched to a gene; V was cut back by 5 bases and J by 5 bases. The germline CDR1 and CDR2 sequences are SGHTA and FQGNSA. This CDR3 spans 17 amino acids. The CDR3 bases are TGTGCCAGCAGCGAGCGGGGGGGCAACGAACGACACAATGAGCAGTTCTTC. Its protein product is CASSERGGNERHNEQFF.

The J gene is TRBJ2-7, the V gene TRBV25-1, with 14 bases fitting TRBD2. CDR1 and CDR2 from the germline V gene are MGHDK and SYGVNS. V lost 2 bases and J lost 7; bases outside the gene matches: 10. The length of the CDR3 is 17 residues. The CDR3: CASSEIGTSGRAGEQYF. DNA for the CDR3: TGTGCCAGCAGTGAAATCGGGACTAGCGGGAGAGCGGGAGAGCAGTACTTC.

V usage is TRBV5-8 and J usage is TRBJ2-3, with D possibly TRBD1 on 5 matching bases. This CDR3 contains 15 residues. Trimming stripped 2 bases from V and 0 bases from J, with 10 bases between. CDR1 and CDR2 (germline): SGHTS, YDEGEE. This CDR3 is CASSFGAWSTDTQYF. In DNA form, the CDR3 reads TGTGCCAGCAGCTTTGGGGCGTGGAGCACAGATACGCAGTATTTT.

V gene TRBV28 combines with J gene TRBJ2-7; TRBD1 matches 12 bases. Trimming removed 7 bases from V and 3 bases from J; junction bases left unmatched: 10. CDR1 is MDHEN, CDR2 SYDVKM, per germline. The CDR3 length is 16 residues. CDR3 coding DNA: TGTGCCAGCATAGGGACAGGGGGCATGGGCCACTACGAGCAGTACTTC. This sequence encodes CASIGTGGMGHYEQYF.

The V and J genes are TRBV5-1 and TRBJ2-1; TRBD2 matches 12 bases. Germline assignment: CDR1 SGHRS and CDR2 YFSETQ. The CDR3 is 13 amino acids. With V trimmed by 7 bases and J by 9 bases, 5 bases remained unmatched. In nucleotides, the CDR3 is TGCGCCAGCTCGACTAGCGGGAGTGGTGAGCAGTTCTTC. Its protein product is CASSTSGSGEQFF.

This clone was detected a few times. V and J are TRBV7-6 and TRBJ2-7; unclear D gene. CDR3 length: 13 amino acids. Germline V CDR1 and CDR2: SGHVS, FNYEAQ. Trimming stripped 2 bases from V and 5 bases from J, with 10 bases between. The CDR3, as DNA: TGTGCCAGCAGCTTAACCCTTTTGGACGAGCAGTACTTC. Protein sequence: CASSLTLLDEQYF.

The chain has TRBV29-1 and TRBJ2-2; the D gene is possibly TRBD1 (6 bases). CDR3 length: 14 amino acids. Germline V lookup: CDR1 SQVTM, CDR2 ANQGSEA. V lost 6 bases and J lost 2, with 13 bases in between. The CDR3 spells CSVAGTINTGELFF. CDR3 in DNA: TGCAGCGTCGCCGGGACAATTAACACCGGGGAGCTGTTTTTT.

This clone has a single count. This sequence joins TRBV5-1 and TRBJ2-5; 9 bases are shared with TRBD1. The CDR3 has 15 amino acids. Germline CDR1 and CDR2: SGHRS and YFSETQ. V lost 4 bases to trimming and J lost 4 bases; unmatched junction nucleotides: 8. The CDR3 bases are TGCGCCAGCAGCGTGGGACAGGGAATGGGAGAGACCCAGTACTTC. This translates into CASSVGQGMGETQYF.

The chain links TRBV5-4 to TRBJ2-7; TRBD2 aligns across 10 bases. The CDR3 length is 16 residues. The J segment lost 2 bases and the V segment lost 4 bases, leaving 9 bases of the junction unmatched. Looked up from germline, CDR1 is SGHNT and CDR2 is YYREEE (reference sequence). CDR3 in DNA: TGTGCCAGCAGCCCGGGGGGACTAGCGTTAACCTACGAGCAGTACTTC. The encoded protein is CASSPGGLALTYEQYF.

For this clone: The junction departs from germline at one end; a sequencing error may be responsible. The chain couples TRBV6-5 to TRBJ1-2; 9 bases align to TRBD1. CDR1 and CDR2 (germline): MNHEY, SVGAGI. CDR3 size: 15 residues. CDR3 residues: CASAEGGQGSIYCAF. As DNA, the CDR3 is TGTGCCAGCGCAGAAGGGGGACAGGGTTCGATCTACTGTGCCTTC.

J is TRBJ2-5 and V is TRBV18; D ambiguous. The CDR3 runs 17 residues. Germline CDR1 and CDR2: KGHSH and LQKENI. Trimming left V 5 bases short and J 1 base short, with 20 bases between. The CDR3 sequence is CASSTIGSMGFQETQYF. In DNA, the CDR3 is TGTGCCAGCTCAACGATCGGATCAATGGGGTTCCAAGAGACCCAGTACTTC.

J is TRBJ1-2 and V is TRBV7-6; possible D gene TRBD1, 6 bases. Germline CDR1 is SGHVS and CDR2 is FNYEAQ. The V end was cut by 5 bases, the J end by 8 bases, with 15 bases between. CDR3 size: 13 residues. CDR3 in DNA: TGTGCCAGCAGCCCGCGCGGGGGGCTGGGCTACACCTTC. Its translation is CASSPRGGLGYTF.

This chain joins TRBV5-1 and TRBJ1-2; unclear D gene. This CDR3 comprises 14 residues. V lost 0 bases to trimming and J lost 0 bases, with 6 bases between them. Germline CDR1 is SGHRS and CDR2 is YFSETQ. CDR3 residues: CASSLDNSNYGYTF. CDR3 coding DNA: TGCGCCAGCAGCTTGGACAACTCTAACTATGGCTACACCTTC.

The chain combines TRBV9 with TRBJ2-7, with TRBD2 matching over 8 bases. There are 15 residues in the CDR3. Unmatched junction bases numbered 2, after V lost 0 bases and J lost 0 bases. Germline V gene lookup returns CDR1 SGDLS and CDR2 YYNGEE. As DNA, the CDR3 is TGTGCCAGCAGCGTAGTCGCGGGAGGCTCCTACGAGCAGTACTTC. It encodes CASSVVAGGSYEQYF. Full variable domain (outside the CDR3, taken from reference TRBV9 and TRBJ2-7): DSGVTQTPKHLITATGQRVTLRCSPRSGDLSVYWYQQSLDQGLQFLIQYYNGEERAKGNILERFSAQQFPDLHSELNLSSLELGDSALYFCASSVVAGGSYEQYFGPGTRLTVT.

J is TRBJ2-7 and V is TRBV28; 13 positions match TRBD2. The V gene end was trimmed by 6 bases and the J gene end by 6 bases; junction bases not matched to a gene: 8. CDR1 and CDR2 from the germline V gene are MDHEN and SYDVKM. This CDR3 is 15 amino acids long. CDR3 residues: CASRLGTSGTSEQYF. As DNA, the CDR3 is TGTGCCAGCAGACTGGGGACTAGCGGGACGAGCGAGCAGTACTTC.

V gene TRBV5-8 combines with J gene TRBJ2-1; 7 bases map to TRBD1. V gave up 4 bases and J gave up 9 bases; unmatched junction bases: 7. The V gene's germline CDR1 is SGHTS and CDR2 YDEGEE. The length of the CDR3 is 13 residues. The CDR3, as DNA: TGTGCCAGCAGCCAGGGGGAGTATGGTGAGCAGTTCTTC. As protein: CASSQGEYGEQFF.

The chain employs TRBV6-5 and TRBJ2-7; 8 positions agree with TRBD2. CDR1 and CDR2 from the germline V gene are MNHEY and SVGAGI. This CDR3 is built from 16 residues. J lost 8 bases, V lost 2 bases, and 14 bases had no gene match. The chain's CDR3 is CASSYRSGGPHAKQYF. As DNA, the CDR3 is TGTGCCAGCAGTTACCGTTCGGGAGGGCCGCACGCCAAGCAGTACTTC.

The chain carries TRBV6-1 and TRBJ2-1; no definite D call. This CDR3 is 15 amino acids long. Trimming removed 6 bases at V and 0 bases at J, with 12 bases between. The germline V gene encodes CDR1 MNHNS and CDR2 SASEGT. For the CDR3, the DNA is TGTGCCAGCAGGAACAAATCGAGCTCCTACAATGAGCAGTTCTTC. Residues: CASRNKSSSYNEQFF.

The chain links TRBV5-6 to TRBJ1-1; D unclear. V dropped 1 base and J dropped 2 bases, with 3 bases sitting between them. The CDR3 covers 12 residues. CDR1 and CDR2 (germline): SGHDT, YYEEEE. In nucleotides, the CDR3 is TGTGCCAGCAGCTTGTTTAACACTGAAGCTTTCTTT. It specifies CASSLFNTEAFF.

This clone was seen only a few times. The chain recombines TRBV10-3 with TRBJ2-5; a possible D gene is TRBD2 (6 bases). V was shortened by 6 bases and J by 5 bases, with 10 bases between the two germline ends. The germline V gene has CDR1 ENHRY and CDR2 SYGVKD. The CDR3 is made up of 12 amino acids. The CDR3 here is CAIREGPETQYF. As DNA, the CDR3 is TGTGCCATCAGGGAGGGTCCCGAGACCCAGTACTTC.

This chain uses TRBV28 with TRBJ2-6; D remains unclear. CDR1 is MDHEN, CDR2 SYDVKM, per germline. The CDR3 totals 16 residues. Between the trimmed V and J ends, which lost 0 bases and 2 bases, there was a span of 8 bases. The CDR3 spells CASSLWGQPGANVLTF. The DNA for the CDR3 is TGTGCCAGCAGTTTATGGGGCCAGCCTGGGGCCAACGTCCTGACTTTC.

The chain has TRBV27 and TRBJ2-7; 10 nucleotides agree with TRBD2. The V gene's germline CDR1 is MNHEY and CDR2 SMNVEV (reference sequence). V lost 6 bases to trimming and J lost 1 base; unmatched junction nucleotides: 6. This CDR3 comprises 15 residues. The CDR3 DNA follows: TGTGCCAGCAGGCTGTGGACTAGCGGATCCTACGAGCAGTACTTC. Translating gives CASRLWTSGSYEQYF.

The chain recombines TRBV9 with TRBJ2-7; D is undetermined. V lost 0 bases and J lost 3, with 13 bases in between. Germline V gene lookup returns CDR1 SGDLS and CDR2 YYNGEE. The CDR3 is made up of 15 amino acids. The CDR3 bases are TGTGCCAGCAGCGTAGCTTGGCAGAGTGGCTACGAGCAGTACTTC. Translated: CASSVAWQSGYEQYF.

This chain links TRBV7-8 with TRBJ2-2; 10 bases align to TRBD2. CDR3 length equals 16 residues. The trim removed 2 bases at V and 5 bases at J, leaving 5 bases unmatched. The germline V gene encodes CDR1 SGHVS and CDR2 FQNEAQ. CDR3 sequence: CASSLRPSGSTGELFF. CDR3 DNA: TGTGCCAGCAGCTTAAGGCCTAGCGGGAGTACCGGGGAGCTGTTTTTT.

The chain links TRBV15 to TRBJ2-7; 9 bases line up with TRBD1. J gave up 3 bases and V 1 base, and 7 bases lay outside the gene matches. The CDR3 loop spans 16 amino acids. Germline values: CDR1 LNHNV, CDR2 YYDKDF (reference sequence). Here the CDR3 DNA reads TGTGCCACCAGCAGAGGAAGACCGGGACAGGGCTACGAGCAGTACTTC. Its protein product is CATSRGRPGQGYEQYF. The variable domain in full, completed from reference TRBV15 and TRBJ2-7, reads DAMVIQNPRYQVTQFGKPVTLSCSQTLNHNVMYWYQQKSSQAPKLLFHYYDKDFNNEADTPDNFQSRRPNTSFCFLDIRSPGLGDTAMYLCATSRGRPGQGYEQYFGPGTRLTVT.

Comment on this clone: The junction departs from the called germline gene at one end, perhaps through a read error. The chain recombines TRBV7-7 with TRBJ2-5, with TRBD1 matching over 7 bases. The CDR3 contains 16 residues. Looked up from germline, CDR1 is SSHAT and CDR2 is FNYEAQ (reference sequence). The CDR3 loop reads CASSAAWRAGGETQYF. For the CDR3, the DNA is TGTGCTAGCAGCGCGGCCTGGCGGGCAGGGGGAGAGACCCAGTACTTC.

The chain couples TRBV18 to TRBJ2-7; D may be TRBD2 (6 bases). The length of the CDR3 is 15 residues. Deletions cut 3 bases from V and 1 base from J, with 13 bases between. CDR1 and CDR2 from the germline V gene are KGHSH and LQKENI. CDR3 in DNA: TGTGCCAGCTCACCCGGAAGCGGGTATTCCTACGAGCAGTACTTC. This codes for CASSPGSGYSYEQYF.

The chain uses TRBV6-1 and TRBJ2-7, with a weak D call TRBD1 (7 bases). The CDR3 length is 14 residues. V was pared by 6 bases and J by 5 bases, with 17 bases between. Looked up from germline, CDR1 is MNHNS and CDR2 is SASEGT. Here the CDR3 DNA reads TGTGCCAGCAGCTTGACAGGGACTCGAGACGAGCAGTACTTC. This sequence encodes CASSLTGTRDEQYF.